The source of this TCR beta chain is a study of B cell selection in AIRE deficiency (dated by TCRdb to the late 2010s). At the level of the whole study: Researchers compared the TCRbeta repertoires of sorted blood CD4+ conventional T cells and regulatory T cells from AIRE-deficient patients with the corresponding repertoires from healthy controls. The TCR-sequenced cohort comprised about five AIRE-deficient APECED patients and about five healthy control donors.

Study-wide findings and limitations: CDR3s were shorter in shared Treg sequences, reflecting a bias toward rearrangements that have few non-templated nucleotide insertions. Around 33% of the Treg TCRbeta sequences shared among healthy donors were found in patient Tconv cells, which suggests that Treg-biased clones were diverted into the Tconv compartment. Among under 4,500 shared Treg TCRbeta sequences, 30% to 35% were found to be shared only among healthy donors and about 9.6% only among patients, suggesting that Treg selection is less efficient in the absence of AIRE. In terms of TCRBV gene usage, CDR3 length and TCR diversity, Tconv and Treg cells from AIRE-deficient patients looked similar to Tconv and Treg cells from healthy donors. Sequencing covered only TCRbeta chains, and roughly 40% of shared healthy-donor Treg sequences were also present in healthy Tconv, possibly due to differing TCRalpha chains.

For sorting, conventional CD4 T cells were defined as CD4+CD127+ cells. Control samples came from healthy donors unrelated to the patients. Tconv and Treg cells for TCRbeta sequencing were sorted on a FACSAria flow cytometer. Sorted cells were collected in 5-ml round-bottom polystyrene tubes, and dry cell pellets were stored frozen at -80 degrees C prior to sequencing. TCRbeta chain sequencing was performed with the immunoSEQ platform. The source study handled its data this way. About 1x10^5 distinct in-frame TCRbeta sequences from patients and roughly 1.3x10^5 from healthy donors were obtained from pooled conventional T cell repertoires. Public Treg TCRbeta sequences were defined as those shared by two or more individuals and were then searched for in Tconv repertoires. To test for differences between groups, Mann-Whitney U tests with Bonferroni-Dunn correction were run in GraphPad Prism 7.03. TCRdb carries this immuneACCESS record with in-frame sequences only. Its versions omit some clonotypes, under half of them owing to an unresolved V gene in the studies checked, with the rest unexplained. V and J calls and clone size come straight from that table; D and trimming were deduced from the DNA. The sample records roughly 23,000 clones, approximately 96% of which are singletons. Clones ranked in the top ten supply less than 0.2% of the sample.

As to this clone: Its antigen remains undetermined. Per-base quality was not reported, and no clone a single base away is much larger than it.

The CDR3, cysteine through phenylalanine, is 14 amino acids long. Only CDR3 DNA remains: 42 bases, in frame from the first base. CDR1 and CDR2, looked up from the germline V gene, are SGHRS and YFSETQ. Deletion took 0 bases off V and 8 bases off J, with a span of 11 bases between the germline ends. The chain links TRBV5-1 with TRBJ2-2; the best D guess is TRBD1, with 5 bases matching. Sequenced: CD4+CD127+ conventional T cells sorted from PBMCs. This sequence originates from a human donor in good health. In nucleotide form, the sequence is TGCGCCAGCAGCTTGGTACTGGGGCCGGGGGAGCTGTTTTTT. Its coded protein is CASSLVLGPGELFF.